The present T cell receptor beta chain was sequenced within a study of T cell responses to AZD1222 COVID-19 vaccine. Study findings and constraints: Receipt of two AZD1222 doses was followed by a rise in Spike-specific TCR breadth and depth. Donors were mostly white British, more females; clonal diversity possibly underestimated. Nearly half of unique spike-specific TCRs reportedly avoided B.1.351 and B.1.1.7 mutated regions.

A remark on this clone: As yet, its antigen is unknown.

Clones were sequenced by immunoSEQ multiplex PCR, and TCRdb holds only the in-frame ones, with some missing. The sample gives around 200,000 clones, almost 90% of which show up once; roughly 0.5% is in the top ten. Between the trimmed V and J ends, which lost 7 bases and 0 bases, there was a span of 21 bases. Germline CDR1 reads SGDLS; CDR2 reads YYNGEE. This CDR3 is 17 amino acids long. The sequence was collected from an adult in good health. The rearrangement joins TRBV9 to TRBJ2-3; possibly TRBD1 or TRBD2 for D (5 bases each). The source was peripheral blood, collected on day 0 of AZD1222 vaccination. CDR3 protein: CASSRDPYITSTDTQYF. In DNA form, the CDR3 reads TGTGCCAGCTCTCGGGACCCATACATTACTAGCACAGATACGCAGTATTTT. Full variable domain (outside the CDR3, taken from reference TRBV9 and TRBJ2-3): DSGVTQTPKHLITATGQRVTLRCSPRSGDLSVYWYQQSLDQGLQFLIQYYNGEERAKGNILERFSAQQFPDLHSELNLSSLELGDSALYFCASSRDPYITSTDTQYFGPGTRLTVL.